This TCR beta chain was documented in a study of T cell repertoires in cytomegalovirus infection. Across the study: Matching HLA type and CMV infection were both indicated by public TCR beta signatures.

About this clonotype: Its antigen is undetermined.

TCRdb fed the reads into MiXCR, producing one record per CDR3 protein. The top ten hold under 85% of the sample, which has around 58,000 distinct CDR3 sequences, 20% to 25% seen once. This TCR came from a human donor in good health (CMV status not recorded). Some clones in this sample may be carry-over from other donors' samples. The sample in question was CD8+ T cells from cultured PBMCs, obtained from culture after CMV antigen stimulation.

The CDR3 region is CASSYRHVSEQYF. As DNA, the CDR3 is TGTGCCAGCAGTTACCGGCACGTGTCAGAGCAGTACTTC. V and J are TRBV6-5 and TRBJ2-7; D remains ambiguous. This CDR3 is 13 amino acids long. Germline values: CDR1 MNHEY, CDR2 SVGAGI. V was clipped by 2 bases and J by 7 bases, with 12 bases between them.